This entry lists 18 T cell receptor beta chains sequenced from one sample in a study of CD8+ T cells in alopecia areata. Once RNA had been extracted, it was reverse transcribed into cDNA to act as the sequencing template. This table comes from immunoSEQ multiplex PCR, and its TCRdb copy is limited to in-frame clones, with some not included. The sample has about 150,000 clones, roughly 53% seen once; the top ten hold roughly 6.7%. This specimen consisted of CD4+ T cells sorted from blood, obtained at week 0. These receptors originate from a human donor with alopecia areata.

V usage is TRBV7-9 and J usage is TRBJ1-1; D unresolved. The V and J ends lost 1 base and 1 base respectively, with 7 bases between them. Germline CDR1 is SEHNR and CDR2 is FQNEAQ (reference sequence). The CDR3 loop spans 14 amino acids. CDR3 bases: TGTGCCAGCAGCTTAGAAGTAGGGAACACTGAAGCTTTCTTT. Protein: CASSLEVGNTEAFF.

A note on this clone: One end of the junction does not line up with germline, which may come from a read error. V usage is TRBV7-7 and J usage is TRBJ2-3; no firm D call. Germline values: CDR1 SSHAT, CDR2 FNYEAQ (reference sequence). The length of the CDR3 is 16 residues. The CDR3 bases are TGTGCTAGCAGCGCCAGCAGGTTCCCAAACACAGATACGCAGTATTTT. Translated, it gives CASSASRFPNTDTQYF.

This clone was picked up a small number of times. The V call is TRBV11-2, the J call TRBJ1-2; no reliable D call. The V gene lost 2 bases and the J gene lost 4 bases, with 8 bases spanning the gap. Germline CDR1 SGHAT, CDR2 FQNNGV. The CDR3 length is 13 residues. For the CDR3, the DNA is TGTGCCAGCAGCTTAAGGCAGTCCTATGGCTACACCTTC. This sequence encodes CASSLRQSYGYTF.

The genes are TRBV30 and TRBJ1-2, with unresolved D. The V end lost 3 bases, the J end lost 4 bases, and 12 bases lay between the germline ends. The CDR3 runs 13 residues. CDR1 is GTSNPN, CDR2 SVGIG, per germline (reference sequence). The chain's CDR3 is CAWSENWGYGYTF. CDR3 nucleotides: TGTGCCTGGAGCGAAAATTGGGGCTATGGCTACACCTTC.

In its sample, this clone was seen a few times. This chain uses TRBV7-6 with TRBJ2-5; 8 bases align to TRBD2. Trimming removed 5 bases from V and 5 bases from J; junction bases left unmatched: 10. CDR3 length: 15 amino acids. The germline V gene encodes CDR1 SGHVS and CDR2 FNYEAQ. The CDR3: CASSPRISGAETQYF. The CDR3 nucleotides are TGTGCCAGCAGCCCCCGTATTAGCGGGGCGGAGACCCAGTACTTC.

The genes are TRBV30 and TRBJ1-4; 9 bases line up with TRBD1. This CDR3 is built from 17 residues. Germline values: CDR1 GTSNPN, CDR2 SVGIG (reference sequence). Unmatched junction bases numbered 13, after V lost 5 bases and J lost 3 bases. The CDR3 is CAWVPRDRETANEKLFF. Written as DNA, the CDR3 is TGTGCCTGGGTGCCCCGGGACAGGGAGACAGCTAATGAAAAACTGTTTTTT.

This clone turned up a few times. The chain has TRBV19 and TRBJ1-1; possibly TRBD1 for D (5 bases). The CDR3 loop spans 13 amino acids. CDR1 and CDR2 from the germline V gene are LNHDA and SQIVND (reference sequence). The ends were cut back, 2 bases at V and 5 bases at J, with 9 bases in the middle. The CDR3, as DNA: TGTGCCAGTAGTATAACCAGGGTAACTGAAGCTTTCTTT. The encoded protein is CASSITRVTEAFF.

This clone has a single count. V and J are TRBV30 and TRBJ2-5; TRBD1 matches at 7 bases. The V and J ends lost 0 bases and 5 bases, in that order; junction bases with no gene match: 3. The CDR3 has 13 residues. Looked up from germline, CDR1 is GTSNPN and CDR2 is SVGIG (reference sequence). CDR3 loop: CAWSVQGTETQYF. The CDR3, as DNA: TGTGCCTGGAGTGTACAGGGGACGGAGACCCAGTACTTC.

This clone was detected a few times. The rearrangement links TRBV25-1 to TRBJ2-2; D ambiguous. Germline loops: CDR1 MGHDK, CDR2 SYGVNS. The CDR3 is made up of 15 amino acids. V lost 5 bases and J lost 0, with 10 bases in between. The CDR3 loop reads CASSPATTNTGELFF. As DNA, the CDR3 is TGTGCCAGCAGTCCCGCGACAACGAACACCGGGGAGCTGTTTTTT. Using reference TRBV25-1 and TRBJ2-2 for the parts outside the CDR3, the full variable domain is EADIYQTPRYLVIGTGKKITLECSQTMGHDKMYWYQQDPGMELHLIHYSYGVNSTEKGDLSSESTVSRIRTEHFPLTLESARPSHTSQYLCASSPATTNTGELFFGEGSRLTVL.

This clone was seen more than once but under ten times. The chain links TRBV7-8 to TRBJ2-7; unclear D gene. This CDR3 spans 14 amino acids. V was shortened by 1 base and J by 0 bases, with 7 bases between the two germline ends. Germline CDR1 and CDR2: SGHVS and FQNEAQ. Here the CDR3 DNA reads TGTGCCAGCAGCTTAGTCGGCAGCTCCTACGAGCAGTACTTC. Protein sequence: CASSLVGSSYEQYF.

The chain is built from TRBV7-9 and TRBJ1-1; D is uncertain. CDR1 is SEHNR, CDR2 FQNEAQ, per germline (reference sequence). V shed 5 bases and J shed 3 bases, with 7 bases lying between them. The CDR3 has 12 amino acids. This CDR3 reads CASSPSYTEAFF. CDR3 nucleotides: TGTGCCAGCAGCCCGAGCTACACTGAAGCTTTCTTT.

V usage is TRBV30 and J usage is TRBJ2-5; TRBD2 might be the D (6 bases). The assigned J gene may be wrong: the sequence end matches TRBJ2-7 better. Germline values: CDR1 GTSNPN, CDR2 SVGIG (reference sequence). The CDR3 length is 15 residues. The CDR3 loop reads CAWSVLAGLTNEQYF. In DNA, the CDR3 is TGTGCCTGGAGTGTACTGGCGGGGCTAACAAACGAGCAGTACTTC.

This clone was observed a handful of times. V and J are TRBV7-2 and TRBJ1-4; tentatively, D is TRBD1 (5 bases). In germline, CDR1 is SGHTA, CDR2 FQGNSA. The V end lost 5 bases, the J end lost 8 bases, and 18 bases lay between the germline ends. The CDR3 length is 15 residues. The CDR3, as DNA: TGTGCCAGCAGCCTAACGGGGGTAACGGGAGAAAAACTGTTTTTT. Its translation: CASSLTGVTGEKLFF. The full variable domain, rest sourced from reference TRBV7-2 and TRBJ1-4, is GAGVSQSPSNKVTEKGKDVELRCDPISGHTALYWYRQSLGQGLEFLIYFQGNSAPDKSGLPSDRFSAERTGGSVSTLTIQRTQQEDSAVYLCASSLTGVTGEKLFFGSGTQLSVL.

The V call is TRBV18, the J call TRBJ2-7; a weak D match, TRBD2 (5 bases). Trimming shortened V by 1 base and J by 0 bases, and 7 bases separated the two germline ends. CDR1 KGHSH and CDR2 LQKENI come from the germline V gene. This CDR3 region has 14 residues. The CDR3 nucleotides read TGTGCCAGCTCACCACTGGGGAGCTCCTACGAGCAGTACTTC. The encoded protein is CASSPLGSSYEQYF.

The rearrangement links TRBV7-2 to TRBJ2-3; TRBD2 matches 13 bases. CDR3 length: 16 residues. Germline V gene sequence: CDR1 SGHTA, CDR2 FQGNSA. After removal of 5 bases from V and 4 bases from J, the junction contained 6 bases not matched to a gene. The CDR3 loop reads CASSTRLAGGPDTQYF. CDR3 sequence (DNA): TGTGCCAGCAGCACTAGACTAGCGGGGGGCCCAGATACGCAGTATTTT.

This clone has just a few counts. The chain joins TRBV7-8 to TRBJ2-3, with a tentative D call TRBD2 (5 bases). From germline, CDR1 is SGHVS and CDR2 FQNEAQ. The V and J ends lost 2 bases and 2 bases respectively, with 8 bases between them. The CDR3 runs 14 residues. In DNA form, the CDR3 reads TGTGCCAGCAGCTTAAAGCGGTCCACAGATACGCAGTATTTT. It yields the protein CASSLKRSTDTQYF.

The chain links TRBV5-5 to TRBJ1-6; 8 bases are shared with TRBD1. This CDR3 is 16 amino acids long. Germline CDR1 and CDR2: SGHKS and YYEKEE (reference sequence). Trimming cost V 0 bases and J 7 bases; bases outside gene matches: 6. The DNA of the CDR3 is TGTGCCAGCAGCTTGGCCGGGACAGGTCGAAATTCACCCCTCCACTTT. Translated: CASSLAGTGRNSPLHF.

V usage is TRBV7-2 and J usage is TRBJ1-1, with unresolved D. Germline V gene lookup returns CDR1 SGHTA and CDR2 FQGNSA. CDR3 length equals 14 residues. Trimming shortened V by 2 bases and J by 6 bases, and 13 bases separated the two germline ends. The CDR3 here is CASSLFQGWPEAFF. The CDR3 DNA reads as TGTGCCAGCAGCTTATTCCAAGGATGGCCTGAAGCTTTCTTT.